Presented here are 24 T cell receptor beta chains from one specimen sequenced in a study of blood T cell repertoires in COVID-19. The protocol was immunoSEQ multiplex PCR, while the TCRdb copy is restricted to in-frame clones and leaves out a portion. The table shows 200,000 to 300,000 clones, with 88% occurring only once. Sequenced: peripheral blood. Source of these receptors: a woman in her twenties or thirties with acute or convalescent COVID-19.

This chain uses TRBV6-5 with TRBJ2-7; unclear D gene. The V and J ends lost 4 bases and 7 bases respectively, with 8 bases between them. CDR3 size: 11 residues. Germline-derived CDR1 and CDR2 are MNHEY and SVGAGI. The CDR3 loop reads CASSSLREQYF. DNA for the CDR3: TGTGCCAGCAGTTCCCTGCGGGAGCAGTACTTC.

V is TRBV4-2 and J is TRBJ2-1, with 14 bases aligning to TRBD2. The CDR3 totals 15 residues. J gave up 6 bases and V 4 bases, and 2 bases lay outside the gene matches. Per the germline V gene, CDR1 is LGHNA and CDR2 is YNFKEQ. The DNA for the CDR3 is TGTGCCAGCAGCCGACTAGCGGGAGGGGTCAATGAGCAGTTCTTC. Residues: CASSRLAGGVNEQFF.

The count of this clone is one. The V and J genes are TRBV19 and TRBJ2-1; D unclear. V lost 3 bases and J lost 3, with 6 bases in between. CDR3 length equals 13 residues. Per the germline V gene, CDR1 is LNHDA and CDR2 is SQIVND (reference sequence). The CDR3 is CASSMSNYNEQFF. The CDR3 nucleotides are TGTGCCAGTAGTATGAGCAACTACAATGAGCAGTTCTTC.

The CDR3 sequence: CASSHLGQPHADTQYF. The CDR3, as DNA: TGTGCCAGTAGTCATCTGGGACAGCCACACGCAGATACGCAGTATTTT. The chain is built from TRBV19 and TRBJ2-3; 7 positions match TRBD1. Germline CDR1 LNHDA, CDR2 SQIVND (reference sequence). With V trimmed by 5 bases and J by 4 bases, 12 bases remained unmatched. This CDR3 has 16 residues.

This chain links TRBV6-4 with TRBJ2-2; D possibly corresponds to TRBD2 (6 bases). V lost 4 bases and J lost 5, with 8 bases in between. In germline, CDR1 is MRHNA, CDR2 SNTAGT. The CDR3 is 13 amino acids. The CDR3 bases are TGTGCCAGCAGTGCCCGGGGGACCGGGGAGCTGTTTTTT. As protein: CASSARGTGELFF.

The J gene is TRBJ2-1, the V gene TRBV7-2; 7 positions match TRBD2. This CDR3 has 14 amino acids. Per germline, CDR1 SGHTA and CDR2 FQGNSA. V lost 7 bases to trimming and J lost 4 bases; unmatched junction nucleotides: 7. The CDR3 DNA reads TGTGCCAGCACCCCGGGACTACCTTACAATGAGCAGTTCTTC. Translation: CASTPGLPYNEQFF.

The CDR3, as DNA: TGCGCCAGCAGCTTTCAGGGATGGGGATCGAACACTGAAGCTTTCTTT. This codes for CASSFQGWGSNTEAFF. V and J are TRBV5-1 and TRBJ1-1; possible D gene TRBD1, 5 bases. V lost 2 bases to trimming and J lost 1 base, with 15 bases between them. CDR1 and CDR2 from the germline V gene are SGHRS and YFSETQ. This CDR3 spans 16 amino acids.

CDR3 protein: CASSRPGQGADEQFF. The DNA for the CDR3 is TGTGCCAGCAGTAGGCCGGGACAGGGGGCGGATGAGCAGTTCTTC. This rearrangement joins TRBV27 to TRBJ2-1; 12 positions agree with TRBD1. Germline V gives CDR1 MNHEY, CDR2 SMNVEV (reference sequence). This CDR3 has 15 amino acids. Trimming removed 5 bases from V and 8 bases from J; junction bases left unmatched: 7.

V and J are TRBV5-4 and TRBJ2-5; TRBD1 agrees at 11 bases. The CDR3 contains 17 residues. J gave up 2 bases and V 4 bases, and 10 bases lay outside the gene matches. The germline gives CDR1 SGHNT, CDR2 YYREEE (reference sequence). DNA of the CDR3: TGTGCCAGCAGCCCTCCGGGACAGGGGGGTCGACAAGAGACCCAGTACTTC. Its translation is CASSPPGQGGRQETQYF. The full variable domain, with the rest looked up from reference TRBV5-4 and TRBJ2-5, is ETGVTQSPTHLIKTRGQQVTLRCSSQSGHNTVSWYQQALGQGPQFIFQYYREEENGRGNFPPRFSGLQFPNYSSELNVNALELDDSALYLCASSPPGQGGRQETQYFGPGTRLLVL.

The chain couples TRBV27 to TRBJ2-7; D is perhaps TRBD1 (6 bases). With 0 bases removed from V and 2 bases from J, the gap between germline ends came to 11 bases. The CDR3 contains 15 residues. Germline loops: CDR1 MNHEY, CDR2 SMNVEV (reference sequence). The CDR3, as DNA: TGTGCCAGCAGTTTATCCGGACAGTCCCCCTACGAGCAGTACTTC. It encodes CASSLSGQSPYEQYF.

About this clone itself: A read error may account for a junction end that differs from germline. The rearrangement uses TRBV3-1 (or the pseudogene TRBV3-2) and TRBJ1-2; no definite D call. CDR3 length equals 12 residues. The germline CDR1 and CDR2 sequences are LGHDT and YNNKEL (reference sequence). DNA of the CDR3: TGTGCCAGCAGCCAAGCTCTGCAGGCCCCCTTCTTC. This encodes CASSQALQAPFF.

This clone was seen ten or more times. This chain links TRBV19 with TRBJ2-7; TRBD2 matches at 8 bases. The CDR3 has 14 residues. The germline gives CDR1 LNHDA, CDR2 SQIVND (reference sequence). The J segment lost 3 bases and the V segment lost 5 bases, leaving 6 bases of the junction unmatched. In DNA form, the CDR3 reads TGTGCCAGTAGTCGCAGCGGGAGTCTCTACGAGCAGTACTTC. Its translation: CASSRSGSLYEQYF.

The chain recombines TRBV14 with TRBJ2-2; D is possibly TRBD2 (7 bases). Germline CDR1 and CDR2: SGHDN and FVKESK. Trimming shortened V by 3 bases and J by 7 bases, and 15 bases separated the two germline ends. This CDR3 has 15 amino acids. The CDR3 is CASSQFGGQDGELFF. In DNA form, the CDR3 reads TGTGCCAGCAGCCAGTTCGGGGGGCAGGACGGGGAGCTGTTTTTT.

This chain uses TRBV5-6 with TRBJ2-4; D perhaps matches TRBD1 (6 bases). Germline V gene sequence: CDR1 SGHDT, CDR2 YYEEEE. Trimming cost V 2 bases and J 3 bases, with 9 bases left between them. CDR3 length: 14 residues. The CDR3 coding sequence is TGTGCCAGCAGCTTCAGGGGCGGCAAAAACATTCAGTACTTC. Protein product: CASSFRGGKNIQYF.

The V and J genes are TRBV5-1 and TRBJ1-3, with D possibly being TRBD1 (5 bases). V lost 7 bases and J 0 bases, leaving 11 bases between the germline ends. Germline V lookup: CDR1 SGHRS, CDR2 YFSETQ. This CDR3 has 14 amino acids. The CDR3 here is CASRDGGSGNTIYF. CDR3 nucleotide sequence: TGCGCCAGCCGTGACGGGGGCTCTGGAAACACCATATATTTT. Full variable domain (rest looked up from reference TRBV5-1 and TRBJ1-3): KAGVTQTPRYLIKTRGQQVTLSCSPISGHRSVSWYQQTPGQGLQFLFEYFSETQRNKGNFPGRFSGRQFSNSRSEMNVSTLELGDSALYLCASRDGGSGNTIYFGEGSWLTVV.

This clone came up once. The CDR3 DNA follows: TGTGCCATCAGCCCCGGGGCGGGAGTTGACGAGCAGTACTTC. Translating it yields CAISPGAGVDEQYF. The rearrangement joins TRBV10-3 to TRBJ2-7; the match to TRBD2 covers 7 bases. CDR1 ENHRY and CDR2 SYGVKD come from the germline V gene. CDR3 size: 14 residues. The junction had 10 bases not matched to a gene; V was cut back by 6 bases and J by 5 bases.

The J gene is TRBJ2-7, the V gene TRBV5-4; 10 bases map to TRBD2. This CDR3 spans 14 amino acids. The V and J ends lost 4 bases and 4 bases, in that order; junction bases with no gene match: 5. Germline lookup yields CDR1 SGHNT and CDR2 YYREEE (reference sequence). The CDR3 sequence: CASSGPSGRYEQYF. CDR3 nucleotide sequence: TGTGCCAGCAGCGGCCCTAGCGGGAGATACGAGCAGTACTTC.

J is TRBJ2-3 and V is TRBV7-6, with TRBD1 matching 12 bases. CDR3 length: 19 residues. The germline V gene has CDR1 SGHVS and CDR2 FNYEAQ. The ends lost 2 bases at V and 7 bases at J; junction bases unmatched: 16. The CDR3: CASSLSLSMLGTGGNTQYF. As DNA, the CDR3 is TGTGCCAGCAGCTTAAGCCTCTCCATGTTAGGGACAGGGGGCAATACGCAGTATTTT.

This sequence joins TRBV7-9 and TRBJ1-3; D perhaps matches TRBD1 (5 bases). This CDR3 has 14 residues. Trimming pared 0 bases from V and 2 bases from J, leaving 5 bases between. Germline V gene sequence: CDR1 SEHNR, CDR2 FQNEAQ (reference sequence). The CDR3 here is CASSLARAGNTIYF. The CDR3 bases are TGTGCCAGCAGCTTAGCCAGGGCTGGAAACACCATATATTTT.

V and J are TRBV4-2 and TRBJ2-1, with 15 bases aligning to TRBD2. This CDR3 spans 19 amino acids. CDR1 LGHNA and CDR2 YNFKEQ come from the germline V gene. With V trimmed by 0 bases and J by 2 bases, 5 bases remained unmatched. CDR3 nucleotides: TGTGCCAGCAGCCAAGATCCCCGGACTAGCGGGAGGGCCTACAATGAGCAGTTCTTC. Translated: CASSQDPRTSGRAYNEQFF.

The chain is built from TRBV27 and TRBJ2-2, with 9 positions matching TRBD2. The junction had 8 bases not matched to a gene; V was cut back by 3 bases and J by 3 bases. Germline CDR1 MNHEY, CDR2 SMNVEV (reference sequence). The CDR3 is made up of 17 amino acids. The CDR3 reads CASSLVSGSYYTGELFF. DNA of the CDR3: TGTGCCAGCAGTTTGGTTAGCGGGAGTTATTACACCGGGGAGCTGTTTTTT.

The chain combines TRBV29-1 with TRBJ2-3; 7 nucleotides match TRBD2. Germline CDR1 reads SQVTM; CDR2 reads ANQGSEA. This CDR3 region has 14 residues. Trimming at V came to 3 bases and at J to 1 base, leaving 4 bases not matched to a gene. CDR3 region: CSVEALAGTDTQYF. CDR3 coding DNA: TGCAGCGTTGAGGCCCTAGCGGGCACAGATACGCAGTATTTT.

V and J are TRBV30 and TRBJ1-2; D possibly corresponds to TRBD1 (6 bases). V shed 2 bases and J shed 0 bases, with 16 bases lying between them. This CDR3 is 16 amino acids long. Germline-derived CDR1 and CDR2 are GTSNPN and SVGIG (reference sequence). The CDR3 loop reads CAWSPIGQPPNYGYTF. The CDR3 bases are TGTGCCTGGAGTCCTATTGGACAGCCACCTAACTATGGCTACACCTTC.

The V call is TRBV7-2, the J call TRBJ2-5; TRBD1 matches at 7 bases. The ends lost 5 bases at V and 2 bases at J; junction bases unmatched: 5. Germline CDR1 SGHTA, CDR2 FQGNSA. CDR3 size: 14 residues. In DNA, the CDR3 is TGTGCCAGCAGCCCGGCCAGGGGGCAAGAGACCCAGTACTTC. It specifies CASSPARGQETQYF. Variable domain in full (rest from reference TRBV7-2 and TRBJ2-5): GAGVSQSPSNKVTEKGKDVELRCDPISGHTALYWYRQSLGQGLEFLIYFQGNSAPDKSGLPSDRFSAERTGGSVSTLTIQRTQQEDSAVYLCASSPARGQETQYFGPGTRLLVL.